This is a list of T cell receptor beta chains from one sample in a study of a mutant IDH1 vaccine in newly diagnosed glioma. Using immunoSEQ multiplex PCR, the repertoire was profiled, and TCRdb retains in-frame clones only, with some absent. In the table there are roughly 84,000 clones, around 79% of which are singletons. Sequencing used PBMCs, obtained from a glioma patient treated with radiotherapy, temozolomide or both. The source of these receptors is a man aged 40-49 years with glioma. Some clones in this sample may be carry-over from other donors' samples. CDR3s leave out the opening cysteine and the closing phenylalanine or tryptophan. Fields, in order: CDR3 length, V gene, D gene, J gene, CDR3 protein. The D gene is left open where the match is weak.

>10|TRBV10-1|-|TRBJ2-7
ASSEEGSKQY
>12|TRBV5-1|-|TRBJ2-4
ASSSTGLVNIQY
>11|TRBV7-9|-|TRBJ1-2
ASSLSGPYGYT
>12|TRBV6-5|-|TRBJ2-2
ASGPVGGTGELF
>14|TRBV5-1|TRBD1|TRBJ2-2
ASSFGSGGYTGELF
>11|TRBV2|-|TRBJ2-7
ASSAGTNYEQY
>14|TRBV6-6|TRBD2|TRBJ2-5
ASSYSGLAVQETQY
>13|TRBV9|-|TRBJ1-1
ASSPRTELNTEAF
>12|TRBV6-1|-|TRBJ1-1
ASSADSWDTEAF
>11|TRBV2|TRBD1|TRBJ2-7
ASRNTGEGEQY
>9|TRBV29-1|-|TRBJ1-1
SVASTVMAF
>14|TRBV5-1|TRBD1|TRBJ2-4
ASSITGALAKNIQY
>14|TRBV11-2|-|TRBJ1-6
ASSLDTGTVDSPLH
>15|TRBV9|-|TRBJ2-3
ASSPRGGRGSTDTQY
>14|TRBV6-5|TRBD1|TRBJ1-1
ASSSHSTGGNTEAF
>13|TRBV9|-|TRBJ2-5
ASSVGQGYQETQY
>9|TRBV13|-|TRBJ2-7
ASSYLGEQY
>11|TRBV30|-|TRBJ1-1
AWSLQGNTEAF
>10|TRBV18|-|TRBJ2-5
ASSPEAKTQY
>13|TRBV7-6|-|TRBJ1-5
ASSLGPGSNQPQH
>13|TRBV9|TRBD1|TRBJ1-2
ASSPRQGPNYGYT
>12|TRBV6-6|-|TRBJ2-7
ASSNSGTPHEQY
>15|TRBV2|-|TRBJ2-2
ASSEAGGWKNTGELF
>11|TRBV14|-|TRBJ1-1
ASSLQSNTEAF
>12|TRBV6-6|-|TRBJ1-1
ASRPGTPNTEAF